This T cell receptor beta chain was sequenced for a study of T cell responses to AZD1222 COVID-19 vaccine. Study results and caveats: After the peak T cell response, and only then, were repertoires sampled. White British donors predominated, females outnumbered males, and clonal diversity was possibly underestimated. It was only six AZD1222 recipients who were seropositive at baseline.

Germline V gives CDR1 SNHLY, CDR2 FYNNEI. The V and J ends lost 8 bases and 4 bases respectively, with 11 bases between them. CDR3 length: 13 residues. Clones were read by immunoSEQ multiplex PCR, and TCRdb kept only the in-frame ones, dropping some. In the table there are 90,000 to 110,000 clones, more than 70% of which are singletons. This clone was observed a single time. Its antigen is not identified. The sequence was collected from an adult in good health. The rearrangement uses TRBV2 and TRBJ2-2; no reliable D call. Specimen: peripheral blood, collected on day 0 of AZD1222 vaccination. The CDR3 DNA is TGTGCCAGCTCACTACAAACCACCGGGGAGCTGTTTTTT. This sequence encodes CASSLQTTGELFF.